The rows below give T cell receptor beta chains drawn from one sample of a study of CD8+CD57+ T cells in acquired aplastic anemia. TCRdb re-called the reads with MiXCR, one entry per CDR3 protein. The data hold under 350,000 distinct CDR3 sequences, with approximately 60% observed a single time. Sequencing was carried out using sorted CD4+, CD8+, or CD8+CD57+ T cells (not recorded which) from PBMCs. The receptors were gathered from a human donor with aplastic anemia. CDR3s include the opening cysteine and the closing phenylalanine or tryptophan. The order of the fields is clone size, J gene, V gene, D gene, CDR3 DNA, CDR3 protein. The D gene is left open where the match is weak. Rows may omit the clone size; those that give it use once, few, many or a size class.

.,TRBJ2-7,TRBV7-2,TRBD1,TGTGCCAGCAACCTGGGGACAGGGGACTTAATGGATGGACCCTACGAGCAGTACTTC,CASNLGTGDLMDGPYEQYF
many,TRBJ2-3,TRBV20-1,TRBD2,TGCAGTGCCATTCCGGGACTAGCGTGGGATACGCAGTATTTT,CSAIPGLAWDTQYF
.,TRBJ2-2,TRBV5-1,TRBD2,TGCGCCAGCAGCTGGCTAGCGGGAGGCACCGGGGAGCTGTTTTTT,CASSWLAGGTGELFF
.,TRBJ1-5,TRBV19,.,TGTGCCAGTACCCATCGGGGGGGGTCCCAGCATTTT,CASTHRGGSQHF
few,TRBJ2-1,TRBV20-1,.,TGCAGTGCTTCGGACTGGGGTGAGCAGTTCTTC,CSASDWGEQFF
many,TRBJ2-1,TRBV4-2,.,TGTGCCAGCAGCCAAGAGGTGGCGGGCAGGATCAATGAGCAGTTCTTC,CASSQEVAGRINEQFF
once,TRBJ1-6,TRBV7-2,TRBD1,TGTGCCAGCAGCTTCGGGACAGGGTGGTCAAATTCACCCCTCCACTTT,CASSFGTGWSNSPLHF
.,TRBJ2-3,TRBV19,.,TGTGCCAGTAGTATGGAGGGACTTAGCATATATACGCAGTATTTT,CASSMEGLSIYTQYF
.,TRBJ2-1,TRBV6-5,.,TGTGCCAGCAGCCCTGGGGCTATTGGGCTCGAGCAGTTCTTC,CASSPGAIGLEQFF
.,TRBJ2-2,TRBV3-1,.,TGTGCCAGCATGCCAGCGGGGAACACCGGGGAGCTGTTTTTT,CASMPAGNTGELFF
.,TRBJ2-2,TRBV20-1,TRBD2,TGCAGTGCTATAGCGGGAGGCGCCGGGGAGCTGTTTTTT,CSAIAGGAGELFF
many,TRBJ2-3,TRBV9,TRBD2,TGTGCCAGCAGCGGGAGACTAGCGGGGGGAACAGATACGCAGTATTTT,CASSGRLAGGTDTQYF
.,TRBJ1-1,TRBV12-3/TRBV12-4,.,TGTGCCAGCAGTTTAGTAAACTTCGGGGCGGCATCGTTTGAGGCTTTCTTT,CASSLVNFGAASFEAFF
many,TRBJ2-5,TRBV7-9,.,TGTGCCAGCAGCTCCCCGTGGGAAGAGACCCAGTACTTC,CASSSPWEETQYF
many,TRBJ2-7,TRBV7-8,TRBD2,TGTGCCAGCAGCCGCCCCGGGACTAGCGGACCCGGCTACGAGCAGTACTTC,CASSRPGTSGPGYEQYF
once,TRBJ2-7,TRBV29-1,.,TGCAGCGTTGGTGAGTTAACCTCCTACGAGCAGTACTTC,CSVGELTSYEQYF
.,TRBJ1-2,TRBV7-9,TRBD1,TGTGCCAGCAGCTCTGGGACAGGGGCGAATGGCTACACCTTC,CASSSGTGANGYTF
.,TRBJ1-1,TRBV5-6,.,TGTGCCAGCAGCTGGCAGGGTTTGACTGAAGCTTTCTTT,CASSWQGLTEAFF
many,TRBJ1-4,TRBV12-3/TRBV12-4,TRBD1,TGTGCCAGCAGTTTGCACCCGGGACAGGGGGCTTTAAATGAAAAACTGTTTTTT,CASSLHPGQGALNEKLFF
.,TRBJ1-6,TRBV7-9,TRBD1,TGTGCCAGCCAGGACAGGGTTCAATCACCCCTCCACTTT,CASQDRVQSPLHF
.,TRBJ1-1,TRBV19,.,TGTGCCAGTAGCGCGACAGCCATGAACACTGAAGCTTTCTTT,CASSATAMNTEAFF
many,TRBJ2-3,TRBV19,.,TGTGCCAGTAGTTCTCCCGCGGCGGCAGATACGCAGTATTTT,CASSSPAAADTQYF
few,TRBJ1-3,TRBV7-2,.,TGTGCCAGCAGCCCCGGGACACACTCTGGAAACACCATATATTTT,CASSPGTHSGNTIYF
many,TRBJ2-7,TRBV7-9,.,TGTGCCAGCAGCTTAAGCCCTATAGAGCAGTACTTC,CASSLSPIEQYF
.,TRBJ2-3,TRBV7-9,TRBD2,TGTGCCAGCAGCCTACTAGCGGGGTACACAGATACGCAGTATTTT,CASSLLAGYTDTQYF
many,TRBJ1-1,TRBV6-5,TRBD1,TGTGCCAGCAGTTTGGGACAGGGACTCACTGAAGCTTTCTTT,CASSLGQGLTEAFF
.,TRBJ2-3,TRBV19,TRBD2,TGTGCCAGTAGTATTGGTCGGGAGGGGAGCACAGATACGCAGTATTTT,CASSIGREGSTDTQYF
many,TRBJ2-4,TRBV5-6,TRBD2,TGTGCCAGCAGCTTGGTTAGCGGGGGGCCGGTAGGCATTCAGTACTTC,CASSLVSGGPVGIQYF
many,TRBJ1-4,TRBV11-2,.,TGTGCCACCAGAAGGACGGAAAACGAAAAACTGTTTTTT,CATRRTENEKLFF
.,TRBJ1-1,TRBV5-6,.,TGTGCCAGTAGGGGGGACGCCGGGACATCGAACACTGAAGCTTTCTTT,CASRGDAGTSNTEAFF
.,TRBJ2-7,TRBV7-3,.,TGTGCCAGCAGCTTAAATGGGGCGTCGGGGAACGAGCAGTACTTC,CASSLNGASGNEQYF
.,TRBJ1-5,TRBV6-2/TRBV6-3,.,TGTGCCAGCAGTTCCCCCGCAGGTAGCAATCAGCCCCAGCATTTT,CASSSPAGSNQPQHF
.,TRBJ2-1,TRBV14,.,TGTGCCAGCTCGGAACTGGCCGATATTAACACTGAGCAGTTCTTC,CASSELADINTEQFF
.,TRBJ1-1,TRBV12-3/TRBV12-4,.,TGTGCCAGCAGTTTAAGACAGGATAACACTGAAGCTTTCTTT,CASSLRQDNTEAFF
.,TRBJ2-3,TRBV20-1,.,TGCAGTGCCACTGAGGTTTTGGATACGCAGTATTTT,CSATEVLDTQYF
.,TRBJ2-3,TRBV7-3,TRBD1,TGTGCCAGCAGCATCGGACAGGGGGCCATAGATACGCAGTATTTT,CASSIGQGAIDTQYF